The source of this TCR beta chain is a study of T cell clusters in autoimmune cytopenias (dated by TCRdb to between 2017 and 2020). Concerning the study at large: TRB sequencing reached a median depth of roughly 50,000 reads per sample and yielded a median of about 2,200 distinct TRB clonotypes per sample. In autoimmune cytopenia patients, peripheral blood TRB and IGH repertoires were sequenced during active disease and over treatment follow-up, together with healthy, CLL and autoimmune hepatitis controls. The goal of the study was to determine whether autoimmune cytopenia patients have a disease-specific immune repertoire signature that could serve as a blood-based biomarker.

Per sample, around 230 ng of peripheral blood genomic DNA, approximately 37,500 genome equivalents, was used for TRB amplification. Multiplex PCR with a touch-down protocol amplified TRB rearrangements, with the TRB-A and TRB-B primer pools combined in a single tube. Illumina adapters and sample indices were attached to the amplicons through two consecutive PCR reactions using Phusion HS II polymerase. The amplicons were purified from gel with the NucleoSpin Gel and PCR Clean-up kit, after which the amplicons were quantified by Qubit and checked for quality on an Agilent 2100 Bioanalyzer. Sequencing of the libraries was performed on an Illumina MiSeq with 600-cycle, single-indexed, paired-end runs. For the original study's pipeline: MiXCR version 2.1.12 with the default MiXCR reference library was used to align and assemble TRB reads. Each unique CDR3 nucleotide sequence defined a clone, and only productive sequences with at least two reads were analysed. Repertoire diversity was assessed by alpha-parameterized diversity profiles (alpha 0 to 5), including Shannon (alpha 1) and Simpson (alpha 2) indices, computed with an R script. Combinatorial TRB VJ usage was calculated with the tcR package and was compared between cohorts by principal component analysis performed with ade4. Using GLIPH, TCRbeta CDR3s were clustered on pairs of cohorts matched for age and read depth, and a Wilcoxon test was used to compare cluster frequencies. After TCRdb reprocessed the reads, each CDR3 protein sequence was kept as one row, without DNA. TCRdb's processing, not the authors' own work, is the source of the V and J calls. The sample table on file contains more than 3,000 distinct CDR3 sequences. Around 14% of the sample lies in the top ten.

What the authors observed across the whole study: Shifts in the TRB repertoire, including less even repertoires in secondary cytopenia and CLL, were mostly a reflection of lymphoma bias and not of autoimmunity. Healthy donors showed almost three-fold more exclusive TRB clusters than active autoimmune hepatitis patients, consistent with an autoimmunity-wide signature. In the comparison of secondary cytopenia with CLL, no cluster-lack signature showed up, apparently because the dominant lymphoma-associated repertoire masked the signature. The T cell clusters were only ever defined in silico, so experimental validation of their functional role was still needed. GLIPH suggested that primary autoimmune cytopenia patients lacked physiological T cell clusters: some 53 clusters were exclusive to healthy donors versus around 18 exclusive to patients.

This clonotype ranks as medium-sized (0.01 to 0.1%) by frequency alone, as no count is recorded. Its antigen is unknown. From the germline V gene (reference sequence), CDR1 is LNHNV and CDR2 is YYDKDF. Taken from cysteine to phenylalanine, the CDR3 has 17 residues. No DNA has been recorded. The source of this sequence is a human donor with an autoimmune cytopenia or autoimmune hepatitis (not recorded which). Input material: peripheral blood. Recombination connected TRBV15 to TRBJ2-5; with no DNA, the TCRdb D assignment of TRBD2 cannot be verified. The encoded CDR3 is CATSNGVTLAGGETQYF.